This T cell receptor beta chain was recorded in a study of OX40 agonist ivuxolimab in advanced cancers. Study results and limitations: Expanded peripheral T cell antigen specificity was not determined. At 0.1 to 3.0 mg/kg, clonal expansion of CD4+ and CD8+ blood T cells had occurred by week 6.

This table comes from immunoSEQ multiplex PCR, and its TCRdb copy is limited to in-frame clones, with some not included. The data show roughly 75,000 clones, about 88% seen once. About this clone: Its target is not known.

CDR1 is LGHNA and CDR2 is YSLEER in the germline V gene. The CDR3 covers 14 residues. The ends were cut back, 4 bases at V and 7 bases at J, with 16 bases in the middle. This chain joins TRBV4-3 and TRBJ1-2; possibly TRBD1 for D (5 bases). The sequence was obtained from an adult with an advanced solid tumor such as melanoma, head and neck, liver or kidney cancer. This sample comprised CD4+ or CD8+ T cells sorted from blood, obtained in a trial of the OX40 agonist ivuxolimab. CDR3 sequence reads: CASSLEKGLFGYTF. The CDR3 DNA is TGCGCCAGCAGCCTGGAGAAGGGGTTATTTGGCTACACCTTC.